The 29 T cell receptor beta chains in this list originate from one sample, sequenced in a study of lymphopenia after photon versus proton radiotherapy. Here immunoSEQ multiplex PCR was the method, and the copy in TCRdb shows in-frame clones only, minus some. The repertoire includes tens of thousands of clones, 87% of them detected once, and 50% sits in the top ten. Material: peripheral blood, obtained from a patient treated with proton-based radiotherapy. The receptors were gathered from a woman aged 60-70 years with cholangiocarcinoma. Some clones in this sample may be carry-over from other donors' samples.

V usage is TRBV19 and J usage is TRBJ2-5; D is possibly TRBD2 (6 bases). Germline V CDR1 and CDR2: LNHDA, SQIVND (reference sequence). The CDR3 is made up of 14 amino acids. V was shortened by 1 base and J by 2 bases, with 8 bases between the two germline ends. The CDR3 nucleotides read TGTGCCAGTAGTATAGTTGGGGGGCAAGAGACCCAGTACTTC. The encoded protein is CASSIVGGQETQYF.

The chain couples TRBV7-3 to TRBJ1-1, with TRBD1 matching over 7 bases. Germline loops: CDR1 SGHTA, CDR2 FQGTGA. Trimming at V came to 5 bases and at J to 3 bases, leaving 9 bases not matched to a gene. The CDR3 spans 15 residues. In DNA, the CDR3 is TGTGCCAGCAGCCCCCAGACAGGGCGGGACACTGAAGCTTTCTTT. It encodes CASSPQTGRDTEAFF. Drawing the rest from reference TRBV7-3 and TRBJ1-1, the complete variable domain is GAGVSQTPSNKVTEKGKYVELRCDPISGHTALYWYRQSLGQGPEFLIYFQGTGAADDSGLPNDRFFAVRPEGSVSTLKIQRTERGDSAVYLCASSPQTGRDTEAFFGQGTRLTVV.

The rearrangement links TRBV5-1 to TRBJ2-5, with a possible D match to TRBD2 (6 bases). The CDR3 is 15 residues long. Germline V gene lookup returns CDR1 SGHRS and CDR2 YFSETQ. Trimming took 1 base from V and 2 from J, leaving 12 bases between them. CDR3 sequence (DNA): TGCGCCAGCAGCTTGTACCCCGGGACTCAAGAGACCCAGTACTTC. It is translated as CASSLYPGTQETQYF.

V gene TRBV2 combines with J gene TRBJ2-3; unclear D gene. V lost 7 bases and J lost 3, with 8 bases in between. The V gene's germline CDR1 is SNHLY and CDR2 FYNNEI. CDR3 length: 12 residues. CDR3 DNA sequence: TGTGCCAGCATGGGGTCGACAGATACGCAGTATTTT. This sequence encodes CASMGSTDTQYF.

The CDR3 is CASSIRGQANTGELFF. Written as DNA, the CDR3 is TGTGCCAGTAGTATTCGGGGACAGGCGAACACCGGGGAGCTGTTTTTT. The rearrangement links TRBV19 to TRBJ2-2; 8 bases align to TRBD1. Trimming took 3 bases from V and 0 from J; bases not matched to a gene: 3. In germline, CDR1 is LNHDA, CDR2 SQIVND (reference sequence). The CDR3 contains 16 residues.

The chain links TRBV11-2 to TRBJ1-2, with 11 bases aligning to TRBD1. The ends lost 7 bases at V and 6 bases at J; junction bases unmatched: 10. The CDR3 spans 15 residues. Looked up from germline, CDR1 is SGHAT and CDR2 is FQNNGV. CDR3 bases: TGTGCCAGCACCGGCGGGACAGGGGGTGGGCATGGCTACACCTTC. Its translation: CASTGGTGGGHGYTF.

The CDR3 is CASSPGGSQLNPQYF. The DNA of the CDR3 is TGTGCCAGTAGTCCAGGGGGGAGCCAACTCAACCCGCAGTATTTT. The J gene is TRBJ2-3, the V gene TRBV19; possibly TRBD1 for D (7 bases). The germline V and J ends were trimmed by 5 bases and 10 bases, with 22 bases remaining between them. The CDR3 length is 15 residues. Germline loops: CDR1 LNHDA, CDR2 SQIVND (reference sequence).

In nucleotides, the CDR3 is TGTGCCAGCAGCGTACAGGGGGCTGGTGGCTACACCTTC. It translates to CASSVQGAGGYTF. This chain joins TRBV9 and TRBJ1-2, with TRBD1 identical over 8 bases. In germline, CDR1 is SGDLS, CDR2 YYNGEE. The CDR3 contains 13 residues. The trim removed 1 base at V and 7 bases at J, leaving 3 bases unmatched.

The chain joins TRBV7-8 to TRBJ1-5; D may be TRBD1 (6 bases). Trimming removed 1 base at V and 6 bases at J, with 19 bases between. Per the germline V gene, CDR1 is SGHVS and CDR2 is FQNEAQ. There are 17 residues in the CDR3. CDR3: CASSLDDGRGVFQPQHF. Here the CDR3 DNA reads TGTGCCAGCAGCTTAGACGATGGCAGGGGAGTGTTTCAGCCCCAGCATTTT.

The rearrangement joins TRBV29-1 to TRBJ2-5, with 10 positions matching TRBD1. Trimming cost V 6 bases and J 5 bases; bases outside gene matches: 9. The germline V gene has CDR1 SQVTM and CDR2 ANQGSEA. The CDR3 is 14 residues long. The CDR3 spells CSVLDRGRGETQYF. The CDR3 DNA reads TGCAGCGTCCTCGACAGGGGGCGCGGGGAGACCCAGTACTTC.

This sequence joins TRBV5-1 and TRBJ2-7, with a weak D call TRBD1 (6 bases). CDR3 size: 14 residues. Looked up from germline, CDR1 is SGHRS and CDR2 is YFSETQ. Between the trimmed V and J ends, which lost 0 bases and 4 bases, there was a span of 11 bases. As DNA, the CDR3 is TGCGCCAGCAGCTTGGCGGACAGACGGTACGAGCAGTACTTC. It translates to CASSLADRRYEQYF.

The chain couples TRBV6-5 to TRBJ1-1; D might be TRBD1 (5 bases). Germline V gives CDR1 MNHEY, CDR2 SVGAGI. V shed 0 bases and J shed 3 bases, with 11 bases lying between them. The CDR3 runs 15 residues. CDR3: CASSYSGVAYTEAFF. CDR3 nucleotides: TGTGCCAGCAGTTACTCGGGGGTGGCGTACACTGAAGCTTTCTTT.

This chain uses TRBV7-2 with TRBJ2-3; D may be TRBD2 (5 bases). Germline assignment: CDR1 SGHTA and CDR2 FQGNSA. This CDR3 has 15 residues. V lost 3 bases and J 0 bases, leaving 10 bases between the germline ends. The CDR3 DNA reads as TGTGCCAGCAGCTTTAGCGTTCTAAGCACAGATACGCAGTATTTT. Amino acids: CASSFSVLSTDTQYF.

The chain has TRBV18 and TRBJ1-2; D is undetermined. Germline-derived CDR1 and CDR2 are KGHSH and LQKENI. Deletions cut 0 bases from V and 8 bases from J, with 10 bases between. This CDR3 spans 13 amino acids. The CDR3, as DNA: TGTGCCAGCTCACCACCCGGCAACTCCGGCTACACCTTC. It yields the protein CASSPPGNSGYTF. The full variable domain, its missing parts supplied by reference TRBV18 and TRBJ1-2, is NAGVMQNPRHLVRRRGQEARLRCSPMKGHSHVYWYRQLPEEGLKFMVYLQKENIIDESGMPKERFSAEFPKEGPSILRIQQVVRGDSAAYFCASSPPGNSGYTFGSGTRLTVV.

The rearrangement joins TRBV14 to TRBJ2-7; TRBD2 might be the D (5 bases). V was trimmed by 2 bases and J by 2 bases, leaving 16 bases between them. This CDR3 has 16 amino acids. CDR1 SGHDN and CDR2 FVKESK come from the germline V gene. This CDR3 is CASSQSGGSRPYEQYF. The CDR3, as DNA: TGTGCCAGCAGCCAATCCGGCGGGTCCCGCCCCTACGAGCAGTACTTC.

In its sample, this clone was seen a few times. The chain combines TRBV15 with TRBJ1-2; D is possibly TRBD1 (5 bases). CDR3 length equals 16 residues. The ends were cut back, 0 bases at V and 0 bases at J, with 11 bases in the middle. Germline V gene data show CDR1 as LNHNV and CDR2 as YYDKDF (reference sequence). In DNA form, the CDR3 reads TGTGCCACCAGCAGAGATTCCGGGGCTCCTAACTATGGCTACACCTTC. Its translation: CATSRDSGAPNYGYTF.

J is TRBJ2-1 and V is TRBV11-2, with D hard to call. CDR1 SGHAT and CDR2 FQNNGV come from the germline V gene. The CDR3 contains 14 residues. Deletions cut 0 bases from V and 7 bases from J, with 10 bases between. As DNA, the CDR3 is TGTGCCAGCAGCTTAGAGTTAGTCGGGAATGAGCAGTTCTTC. Translation gives CASSLELVGNEQFF.

The chain uses TRBV25-1 and TRBJ1-1; D not certain. Germline CDR1 and CDR2: MGHDK and SYGVNS. Trimming left V 6 bases short and J 2 bases short, with 7 bases between. The length of the CDR3 is 12 residues. In DNA, the CDR3 is TGTGCCAGCAGGAGTCGAAACACTGAAGCTTTCTTT. As protein: CASRSRNTEAFF.

The chain carries TRBV19 and TRBJ2-5; 8 bases match TRBD2. Germline loops: CDR1 LNHDA, CDR2 SQIVND (reference sequence). The CDR3 runs 14 residues. Germline trimming cut 6 bases from V and 5 bases from J; bases unmatched to any gene: 8. DNA for the CDR3: TGTGCCAGTAGCACACATAGCGGGAAGGAGACCCAGTACTTC. This sequence encodes CASSTHSGKETQYF.

In this sample, this clone turned up once. The V call is TRBV7-9, the J call TRBJ1-3; the D gene is possibly TRBD1 (5 bases). V was shortened by 11 bases and J by 0 bases, with 14 bases between the two germline ends. Germline V gene data show CDR1 as SEHNR and CDR2 as FQNEAQ (reference sequence). The CDR3 consists of 14 residues. CDR3 coding DNA: TGTGCCTGGCTTGTGGGGGTCTCTGGAAACACCATATATTTT. Its translation is CAWLVGVSGNTIYF.

The rearrangement links TRBV30 to TRBJ1-2, with D possibly TRBD1 on 5 matching bases. Germline values: CDR1 GTSNPN, CDR2 SVGIG (reference sequence). This CDR3 region has 15 residues. V was shortened by 2 bases and J by 5 bases, with 18 bases between the two germline ends. CDR3 sequence reads: CAWSTDSGDRYGYTF. CDR3 bases: TGTGCCTGGAGTACAGACAGCGGAGATCGTTATGGCTACACCTTC.

This clone was found a few times. This chain joins TRBV7-2 and TRBJ2-7; D ambiguous. This CDR3 comprises 14 residues. Germline CDR1 is SGHTA and CDR2 is FQGNSA. V was cut by 1 base and J by 0 bases, with 7 bases left in between. CDR3 coding DNA: TGTGCCAGCAGCTTAGACCCAAGCTCCTACGAGCAGTACTTC. Translation: CASSLDPSSYEQYF.

The rearrangement links TRBV5-4 to TRBJ2-2; no reliable D call. The germline V gene has CDR1 SGHNT and CDR2 YYREEE (reference sequence). The CDR3 extends over 15 amino acids. V lost 4 bases and J 1 base, leaving 11 bases between the germline ends. This chain's CDR3 is CASSPASGNTGELFF. CDR3 DNA: TGTGCCAGCAGCCCAGCCTCGGGGAACACCGGGGAGCTGTTTTTT.

J is TRBJ1-2 and V is TRBV4-2; D ambiguous. The CDR3 spans 16 residues. Germline values: CDR1 LGHNA, CDR2 YNFKEQ. V gave up 0 bases and J gave up 6 bases, with 17 bases separating them. The CDR3 spells CASSQDLVEPANGYTF. CDR3 DNA sequence: TGTGCCAGCAGCCAAGATTTGGTAGAACCCGCCAATGGCTACACCTTC.

V gene TRBV30 combines with J gene TRBJ2-3; D may be TRBD2 (6 bases). This CDR3 has 14 amino acids. With 1 base removed from V and 1 base from J, the gap between germline ends came to 9 bases. CDR1 is GTSNPN, CDR2 SVGIG, per germline (reference sequence). CDR3 region: CAWSGGGGTDTQYF. CDR3 DNA: TGTGCCTGGAGTGGTGGCGGGGGCACAGATACGCAGTATTTT.

This clone came up once. The chain uses TRBV4-3 and TRBJ2-3, with D maybe TRBD2 (6 bases). Trimming shortened V by 2 bases and J by 2 bases, and 14 bases separated the two germline ends. Germline CDR1 LGHNA, CDR2 YSLEER. The CDR3 has 16 residues. The CDR3 spells CASSQTSWPPTDTQYF. As DNA, the CDR3 is TGCGCCAGCAGCCAAACTAGCTGGCCCCCCACAGATACGCAGTATTTT.

The V gene is TRBV5-1, the J gene TRBJ1-6, with D maybe TRBD1 (6 bases). The CDR3 has 16 residues. Trimming cost V 0 bases and J 10 bases, with 17 bases left between them. Per the germline V gene, CDR1 is SGHRS and CDR2 is YFSETQ. Here the CDR3 DNA reads TGCGCCAGCAGCTTGGGGGACTCACAGGGACAATCACCCCTCCACTTT. It yields the protein CASSLGDSQGQSPLHF. Full variable domain (outside the CDR3, taken from reference TRBV5-1 and TRBJ1-6): KAGVTQTPRYLIKTRGQQVTLSCSPISGHRSVSWYQQTPGQGLQFLFEYFSETQRNKGNFPGRFSGRQFSNSRSEMNVSTLELGDSALYLCASSLGDSQGQSPLHFGNGTRLTVT.

The chain employs TRBV5-5 and TRBJ2-7; D gene ambiguous. The CDR3 is 13 residues long. Germline V CDR1 and CDR2: SGHKS, YYEKEE (reference sequence). V was cut by 4 bases and J by 0 bases, with 8 bases left in between. The CDR3 is CASSQSASYEQYF. CDR3 DNA: TGTGCCAGCAGCCAAAGCGCCTCCTACGAGCAGTACTTC. The full variable domain, with the rest looked up from reference TRBV5-5 and TRBJ2-7, is DAGVTQSPTHLIKTRGQQVTLRCSPISGHKSVSWYQQVLGQGPQFIFQYYEKEERGRGNFPDRFSARQFPNYSSELNVNALLLGDSALYLCASSQSASYEQYFGPGTRLTVT.

The chain has TRBV15 and TRBJ1-1; D uncertain. The V gene lost 0 bases and the J gene lost 4 bases, with 12 bases spanning the gap. The CDR3 runs 15 residues. Germline-derived CDR1 and CDR2 are LNHNV and YYDKDF (reference sequence). CDR3 loop: CATSRDLGRGTEAFF. The CDR3 DNA reads TGTGCCACCAGCAGAGATCTTGGCCGGGGCACTGAAGCTTTCTTT.